This T cell receptor beta chain emerged from a study of blood T cell repertoires in COVID-19. Study overall: PBMCs, B-cell-depleted T cells, or T cells were the source of the cDNA or gDNA that made up the material.

Profiling relied on immunoSEQ multiplex PCR, and the TCRdb table lists in-frame clones only, not all of them. The data show tens of thousands of clones, around 90% seen once. CDR3 length: 15 amino acids. Between the trimmed V and J ends, which lost 5 bases and 6 bases, there was a span of 18 bases. CDR1 is MNHEY, CDR2 SMNVEV, per germline (reference sequence). The TCR was taken from a male donor with acute or convalescent COVID-19. The sequenced sample consisted of peripheral blood. The genes are TRBV27 and TRBJ2-3; TRBD2 is a possible D gene (6 bases). The CDR3 DNA sequence: TGTGCCAGCAGTCCCGCCATGGCGGGGCGGGATACGCAGTATTTT. Its protein is CASSPAMAGRDTQYF.